The next 19 T cell receptor beta chains were all read from a single sample in a study of cytomegalovirus exposure and HLA in healthy donors. Primers for the PCR totalled 60 Vbeta and 13 Jbeta. The table came from immunoSEQ multiplex PCR; TCRdb's copy has only in-frame clones and leaves some out. The sample holds roughly 140,000 clones, around a tenth seen once. Input material: PBMCs. The receptors originated from a male donor in good health and CMV-seronegative.

This clone was detected only a few times. V is TRBV2 and J is TRBJ2-2; weak D call: TRBD1 (5 bases). Germline assignment: CDR1 SNHLY and CDR2 FYNNEI. The CDR3 extends over 14 amino acids. V was pared by 8 bases and J by 3 bases, with 13 bases between. The CDR3 spells CASLQAEDTGELFF. The CDR3, as DNA: TGTGCCAGCCTACAGGCAGAAGACACCGGGGAGCTGTTTTTT.

This clone was picked up a small number of times. The genes are TRBV5-1 and TRBJ2-7, with TRBD1 matching over 8 bases. CDR1 SGHRS and CDR2 YFSETQ come from the germline V gene. The V gene end was trimmed by 0 bases and the J gene end by 2 bases; junction bases not matched to a gene: 7. The CDR3 runs to 16 residues. The CDR3 coding sequence is TGCGCCAGCAGCTTGGAGACAGGGGACTTTCCCTACGAGCAGTACTTC. This sequence encodes CASSLETGDFPYEQYF.

The rearrangement joins TRBV11-3 to TRBJ2-3, with D hard to call. Deletions cut 1 base from V and 1 base from J, with 12 bases between. This CDR3 spans 16 amino acids. CDR1 SGHNT and CDR2 YENEEA come from the germline V gene. For the CDR3, the DNA is TGTGCCAGCAGCTTAGCCCACGGAGAGGGCACAGATACGCAGTATTTT. Translation gives CASSLAHGEGTDTQYF.

This chain connects TRBV6-5 to TRBJ1-3; D perhaps matches TRBD1 (6 bases). Germline lookup yields CDR1 MNHEY and CDR2 SVGAGI. This CDR3 is built from 16 residues. Trimming pared 4 bases from V and 4 bases from J, leaving 17 bases between. CDR3 in amino acids: CASSSHRVTRGNTIYF. DNA of the CDR3: TGTGCCAGCAGTTCACACAGGGTGACCCGCGGAAACACCATATATTTT.

The genes are TRBV7-3 and TRBJ1-3; tentative D call: TRBD1 (5 bases). Germline assignment: CDR1 SGHTA and CDR2 FQGTGA. V was pared by 3 bases and J by 1 base, with 10 bases between. This CDR3 contains 15 residues. The CDR3 spells CASSLEGRSGNTIYF. The CDR3 bases are TGTGCCAGCAGCTTGGAGGGGAGGTCTGGAAACACCATATATTTT.

Of note for this clone: Other DNA sequences within the sample encode an identical CDR3. The CDR3 DNA is TGTGCAATCATACAGGGAAGTAGGGGCTACACCTTC. Translation gives CAIIQGSRGYTF. The V call is TRBV25-1, the J call TRBJ1-2, with a weak D call TRBD1 (6 bases). Germline loops: CDR1 MGHDK, CDR2 SYGVNS. The CDR3 length is 12 residues.

The chain couples TRBV5-8 to TRBJ1-2, with TRBD1 matching over 7 bases. CDR1 and CDR2 (germline): SGHTS, YDEGEE. With V trimmed by 4 bases and J by 3 bases, 6 bases remained unmatched. The CDR3 has 14 residues. CDR3 sequence: CASSRRGLDYGYTF. The DNA for the CDR3 is TGTGCCAGCAGCCGCAGGGGGTTAGACTATGGCTACACCTTC.

The genes are TRBV19 and TRBJ1-2; D uncertain. Per the germline V gene, CDR1 is LNHDA and CDR2 is SQIVND (reference sequence). Trimming pared 5 bases from V and 8 bases from J, leaving 12 bases between. The CDR3 runs 12 residues. CDR3: CASSEELGGYTF. The DNA for the CDR3 is TGTGCCAGTAGTGAGGAATTAGGCGGCTACACCTTC.

This clone was detected only a few times. The rearrangement uses TRBV11-2 and TRBJ1-1; no firm D call. This CDR3 contains 19 residues. Trimming removed 3 bases at V and 2 bases at J, with 25 bases between. Germline values: CDR1 SGHAT, CDR2 FQNNGV. CDR3 nucleotide sequence: TGTGCCAGCAGCTTGTTATCGAAGGCCATACGGGCGGGAAACACTGAAGCTTTCTTT. This sequence encodes CASSLLSKAIRAGNTEAFF.

This clone was counted between two and nine times. The rearrangement uses TRBV2 and TRBJ2-5; 7 nucleotides line up with TRBD2. Germline V lookup: CDR1 SNHLY, CDR2 FYNNEI. V shed 10 bases and J 1 base; nucleotides not matched to a gene: 9. The CDR3 loop spans 14 amino acids. CDR3 sequence (DNA): TGTGCCATTTTCGAGGCTAGCGGCCAAGAGACCCAGTACTTC. Protein sequence: CAIFEASGQETQYF.

The rearrangement links TRBV6-5 to TRBJ2-5, with 8 bases fitting TRBD1. The CDR3 runs to 15 residues. Germline assignment: CDR1 MNHEY and CDR2 SVGAGI. With 5 bases clipped from V and 4 bases from J, the junction kept 9 bases outside the gene matches. CDR3 coding DNA: TGTGCCAGCAGTCCCGGACAGGGCCCTTTAGAGACCCAGTACTTC. Amino acids: CASSPGQGPLETQYF.

This clone was seen a handful of times. V gene TRBV21-1 combines with J gene TRBJ2-7; the D call of TRBD2 is as the table states it, not checked on the DNA. TRBV21-1 is a recognized pseudogene. CDR3 length: 16 residues. In DNA form, the CDR3 reads TGTGCCAGCAGCAATCGTAGCGGGATTAGAGGGTACGAGCAGTACTTC. It codes for CASSNRSGIRGYEQYF.

This clone occurred a few times. The rearrangement uses TRBV5-4 and TRBJ2-5; D is possibly TRBD1 (5 bases). The CDR3 length is 15 residues. The germline gives CDR1 SGHNT, CDR2 YYREEE (reference sequence). The V end lost 3 bases, the J end lost 3 bases, and 15 bases lay between the germline ends. The DNA of the CDR3 is TGTGCCAGCAGCTCGTCGGTTGGGGCCGAAGAGACCCAGTACTTC. Translating it yields CASSSSVGAEETQYF.

The chain recombines TRBV7-3 with TRBJ1-1; D gene ambiguous. The CDR3 sequence is 14 residues long. Per the germline V gene, CDR1 is SGHTA and CDR2 is FQGTGA. V shed 5 bases and J shed 3 bases, with 13 bases lying between them. The CDR3 region is CASSQQPADTEAFF. DNA for the CDR3: TGTGCCAGCAGCCAACAACCGGCGGACACTGAAGCTTTCTTT.

In its sample, this clone was seen a few times. The chain links TRBV10-2 to TRBJ2-2; no firm D call. Trimming left V 4 bases short and J 2 bases short, with 8 bases between. CDR1 WSHSY and CDR2 SAAADI come from the germline V gene. The CDR3 totals 14 residues. The CDR3 loop reads CASSGPINTGELFF. Here the CDR3 DNA reads TGCGCCAGCAGTGGTCCCATTAACACCGGGGAGCTGTTTTTT.

This clone has a handful of counts. V and J are TRBV9 and TRBJ1-1; 7 bases are a match to TRBD1. This CDR3 is 15 amino acids long. V dropped 4 bases and J dropped 1; count of bases not matched to a gene: 7. The germline CDR1 and CDR2 sequences are SGDLS and YYNGEE. The DNA of the CDR3 is TGTGCCAGCAGCTCTACGGACAGGTCGAACACTGAAGCTTTCTTT. Protein sequence: CASSSTDRSNTEAFF.

The sample holds a few counts of this clone. The chain combines TRBV7-9 with TRBJ2-3; D is possibly TRBD2 (6 bases). Germline values: CDR1 SEHNR, CDR2 FQNEAQ (reference sequence). The V end was cut by 3 bases, the J end by 0 bases, with 10 bases between. The CDR3 consists of 15 residues. The chain's CDR3 is CASSFLGGSTDTQYF. CDR3 sequence (DNA): TGTGCCAGCAGCTTCCTGGGAGGAAGCACAGATACGCAGTATTTT.

Only a few counts were recorded for this clone. V is TRBV7-9 and J is TRBJ1-1, with TRBD1 matching 7 bases. V lost 3 bases to trimming and J lost 3 bases; unmatched junction nucleotides: 7. The CDR3 is 15 amino acids. The germline V gene encodes CDR1 SEHNR and CDR2 FQNEAQ (reference sequence). CDR3: CASSFGTAAHTEAFF. CDR3 coding DNA: TGTGCCAGCAGCTTCGGGACAGCCGCCCACACTGAAGCTTTCTTT.

The chain couples TRBV21-1 to TRBJ1-3. TRBV21-1 is termed a pseudogene. The CDR3 has 16 residues. CDR3 nucleotides: TGTGCCAGCAGCAATGAGGGCGGAGCCTCTGGAAACACCATATATTTT. This gives the protein CASSNEGGASGNTIYF.